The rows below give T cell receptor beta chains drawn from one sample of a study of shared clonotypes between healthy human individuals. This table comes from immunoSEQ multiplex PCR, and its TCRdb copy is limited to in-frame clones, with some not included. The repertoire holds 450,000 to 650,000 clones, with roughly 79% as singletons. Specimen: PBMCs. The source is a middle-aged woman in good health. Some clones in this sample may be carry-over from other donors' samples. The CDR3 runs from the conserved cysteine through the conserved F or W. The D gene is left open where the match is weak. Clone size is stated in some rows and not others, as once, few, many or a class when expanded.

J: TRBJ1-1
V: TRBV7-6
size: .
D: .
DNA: TGTGCCAGCAGCTTAGGGGGAGTAGGGAACACTGAAGCTTTCTTT
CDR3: CASSLGGVGNTEAFF

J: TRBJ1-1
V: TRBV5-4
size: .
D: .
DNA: TGTGCCAGCAGCTTAGGACGGTACATGAACACTGAAGCTTTCTTT
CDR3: CASSLGRYMNTEAFF

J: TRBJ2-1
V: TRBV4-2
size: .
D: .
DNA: TGTGCCAGCAGCCAAGATGGGGCGGGGAGCTCCTACAATGAGCAGTTCTTC
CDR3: CASSQDGAGSSYNEQFF

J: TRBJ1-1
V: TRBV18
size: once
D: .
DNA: TGTGCCAGCTCACAGGGAACAGGGAGCACTGAAGCTTTCTTT
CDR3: CASSQGTGSTEAFF

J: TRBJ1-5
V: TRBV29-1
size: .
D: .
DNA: TGCAGCGTCCAAGGAGATAGCAATCAGCCCCAGCATTTT
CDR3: CSVQGDSNQPQHF

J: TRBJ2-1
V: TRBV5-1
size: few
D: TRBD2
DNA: TGCGCCAGCAGCTTGGAACTAGCGGGAGTATCCCATGAGCAGTTCTTC
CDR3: CASSLELAGVSHEQFF

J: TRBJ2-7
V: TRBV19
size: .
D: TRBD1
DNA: TGTGCCAGTAGTATACAAGCAAGACAGGGGGACTTCTACGAGCAGTACTTC
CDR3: CASSIQARQGDFYEQYF

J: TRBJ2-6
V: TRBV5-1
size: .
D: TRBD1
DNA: TGCGCCAGCAGCGAGGGGGCTTCTTGGGCCAACGTCCTGACTTTC
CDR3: CASSEGASWANVLTF

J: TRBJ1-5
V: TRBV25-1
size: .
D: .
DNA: TGTGCCACCATGGGGCCGGGGGGGAGGATCAGGTTCCAGCCCCAGCATTTT
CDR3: CATMGPGGRIRFQPQHF

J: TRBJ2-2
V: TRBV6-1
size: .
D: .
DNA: TGTGCCAGCAGTGAAGCGTATAACACCGGGGAGCTGTTTTTT
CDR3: CASSEAYNTGELFF

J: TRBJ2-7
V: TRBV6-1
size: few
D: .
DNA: TGTGCCAGCAGGGGGCCCTTTGACCCCTACGAGCAGTACTTC
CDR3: CASRGPFDPYEQYF

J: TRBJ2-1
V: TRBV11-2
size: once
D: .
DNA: TGTGCCAGCAGCCAAACCGTATCCTACAATGAGCAGTTCTTC
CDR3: CASSQTVSYNEQFF